A single sample gave rise to the 21 T cell receptor beta chains below, sequenced in a study of blood T cells in healthy people across ages. Using a J-beta primer mix together with a sample-barcoded 5' primer, a second PCR was run for roughly 7 to 11 cycles. TCRdb re-derived calls from the 5' RACE reads in MiXCR, one entry per CDR3 protein. Among some 1.5 million distinct CDR3 sequences listed, approximately 43% were seen once. Sequences were obtained from blood. These receptors were taken from a woman aged 18-35 years in good health.

The rearrangement uses TRBV4-1 and TRBJ2-7; 9 bases map to TRBD1. The germline V gene encodes CDR1 MGHRA and CDR2 YSYEKL. The CDR3 is 16 amino acids. The trim removed 2 bases at V and 2 bases at J, leaving 7 bases unmatched. The CDR3 spells CASSQPPGTGTYEQYF. CDR3 sequence (DNA): TGCGCCAGCAGCCAACCCCCGGGGACAGGGACCTACGAGCAGTACTTC.

The rearrangement joins TRBV20-1 to TRBJ2-7; 12 bases are a match to TRBD2. The trim removed 3 bases at V and 2 bases at J, leaving 8 bases unmatched. Germline values: CDR1 DFQATT, CDR2 SNEGSKA (reference sequence). The length of the CDR3 is 16 residues. CDR3 amino acids: CSASPGLAGPPYEQYF. The CDR3 DNA follows: TGCAGTGCTAGCCCCGGACTAGCGGGGCCGCCCTACGAGCAGTACTTC.

The chain is built from TRBV3-1 and TRBJ2-5; D is perhaps TRBD2 (7 bases). Germline V lookup: CDR1 LGHDT, CDR2 YNNKEL (reference sequence). The ends were cut back, 0 bases at V and 1 base at J, with 24 bases in the middle. The CDR3 runs to 20 residues. CDR3 sequence: CASSQEWGLAAPGSQETQYF. CDR3 in DNA: TGTGCCAGCAGCCAAGAATGGGGGCTAGCGGCCCCCGGGTCCCAAGAGACCCAGTACTTC.

Worth noting for this clonotype: One end of the junction is discordant with germline, which a read error may explain. CDR3 nucleotide sequence: TGTGCCATCAGTGAGTCGACTCAGGGTCCCGGGGCCAACGTCCCGACTTTC. Protein product: CAISESTQGPGANVPTF. The chain couples TRBV10-3 to TRBJ2-6, with D tentatively TRBD1 or TRBD2 (5 bases each). Germline V gene data show CDR1 as ENHRY and CDR2 as SYGVKD. The CDR3 loop spans 17 amino acids.

The chain links TRBV7-9 to TRBJ1-2, with D perhaps matching TRBD1 (6 bases). Germline V CDR1 and CDR2: SEHNR, FQNEAQ (reference sequence). The germline V and J ends were trimmed by 5 bases and 3 bases, with 16 bases remaining between them. There are 15 residues in the CDR3. The CDR3 spells CASSTLAGVDYGYTF. CDR3 nucleotide sequence: TGTGCCAGCAGCACCCTCGCAGGGGTTGACTATGGCTACACCTTC.

Ten or more counts support this clonotype. This rearrangement joins TRBV7-9 to TRBJ2-3; 9 bases agree with TRBD2. CDR1 is SEHNR, CDR2 FQNEAQ, per germline (reference sequence). This CDR3 has 15 residues. V trimming: 7 bases; J trimming: 2 bases; junction bases outside the gene matches: 7. In DNA, the CDR3 is TGTGCCAGCACCGTACTAGCGGGTAACACAGATACGCAGTATTTT. Translating gives CASTVLAGNTDTQYF. The variable domain in full, with the rest retrieved from reference TRBV7-9 and TRBJ2-3, is DTGVSQNPRHKITKRGQNVTFRCDPISEHNRLYWYRQTLGQGPEFLTYFQNEAQLEKSRLLSDRFSAERPKGSFSTLEIQRTEQGDSAMYLCASTVLAGNTDTQYFGPGTRLTVL.

This clonotype came up a few times. The chain links TRBV6-6 to TRBJ1-1; D is unclear. Germline CDR1 is MNHNY and CDR2 is SVGAGI (reference sequence). V shed 1 base and J shed 1 base, with 7 bases lying between them. CDR3 size: 14 residues. The CDR3 region has the DNA TGTGCCAGCAGTTACTGGGGAAGGAACACTGAAGCTTTCTTT. The encoded protein is CASSYWGRNTEAFF.

The J gene is TRBJ1-2, the V gene TRBV7-9, with 8 bases lining up with TRBD1. This CDR3 region has 14 residues. Germline V gene lookup returns CDR1 SEHNR and CDR2 FQNEAQ (reference sequence). After removal of 8 bases from V and 2 bases from J, the junction contained 7 bases not matched to a gene. CDR3 region: CASGTGNKNYGYTF. The CDR3 nucleotides read TGTGCCAGCGGGACAGGAAATAAAAACTATGGCTACACCTTC.

This clonotype was found a few times. This chain joins TRBV4-2 and TRBJ2-2; TRBD1 is a possible D gene (5 bases). CDR1 is LGHNA and CDR2 is YNFKEQ in the germline V gene. The CDR3 extends over 14 amino acids. V lost 4 bases to trimming and J lost 3 bases, with 9 bases between them. This chain's CDR3 is CASSPPTDTGELFF. For the CDR3, the DNA is TGTGCCAGCAGCCCACCGACAGACACCGGGGAGCTGTTTTTT.

J is TRBJ2-3 and V is TRBV4-3; 7 bases are shared with TRBD1. Germline CDR1 reads LGHNA; CDR2 reads YSLEER. Trimming took 0 bases from V and 6 from J; bases not matched to a gene: 12. This CDR3 is 17 amino acids long. CDR3 protein: CASSQDSRVTGLDTQYF. The CDR3 coding sequence is TGCGCCAGCAGCCAAGATAGTCGGGTGACAGGGCTCGATACGCAGTATTTT.

The J gene is TRBJ2-4, the V gene TRBV6-2 or TRBV6-3; 7 bases agree with TRBD1. Germline V gene lookup returns CDR1 MNHEY and CDR2 SVGEGT. The junction had 7 bases not matched to a gene; V was cut back by 6 bases and J by 2 bases. The CDR3 spans 15 residues. CDR3 sequence (DNA): TGTGCCAGCAGCTCCGACAGGGTTACCAAAAACATTCAGTACTTC. It specifies CASSSDRVTKNIQYF.

J is TRBJ1-6 and V is TRBV4-3; D uncertain. This CDR3 is 17 amino acids long. Germline V gives CDR1 LGHNA, CDR2 YSLEER. Trimming left V 0 bases short and J 5 bases short, with 14 bases between. The CDR3 sequence: CASSQDLADSDNSPLHF. CDR3 coding DNA: TGCGCCAGCAGCCAAGATCTGGCGGACTCGGATAATTCACCCCTCCACTTT.

The sample holds a few counts of this clonotype. This rearrangement joins TRBV5-1 to TRBJ2-2; 10 bases fit TRBD1. In germline, CDR1 is SGHRS, CDR2 YFSETQ. This CDR3 has 14 amino acids. Trimming took 7 bases from V and 4 from J; bases not matched to a gene: 4. Here the CDR3 reads CASGTGDFTGELFF. The DNA of the CDR3 is TGCGCCAGCGGGACAGGGGACTTCACCGGGGAGCTGTTTTTT.

The table lists this clonotype with a few counts. V is TRBV4-3 and J is TRBJ2-7, with 8 bases that match TRBD2. From germline, CDR1 is LGHNA and CDR2 YSLEER. This CDR3 has 19 residues. The V gene end was trimmed by 1 base and the J gene end by 0 bases; junction bases not matched to a gene: 14. CDR3 protein: CASSQVWGSGIRSSYEQYF. The CDR3 bases are TGCGCCAGCAGCCAAGTTTGGGGTAGCGGGATTAGGAGCTCCTACGAGCAGTACTTC.

The chain couples TRBV12-3 or TRBV12-4 to TRBJ2-5; D assignment may be TRBD1 or TRBD2 (6 bases each). CDR3 length: 19 residues. Deletions cut 3 bases from V and 4 bases from J, with 27 bases between. CDR3 nucleotide sequence: TGTGCCAGCAGTTTTCAAGCACCGATAGCCGGGGGCGGCTCAGAGACCCAGTACTTC. This codes for CASSFQAPIAGGGSETQYF.

The rearrangement uses TRBV12-3 or TRBV12-4 and TRBJ1-1; no clear D. Deletions cut 7 bases from V and 4 bases from J, with 13 bases between. This CDR3 is 13 amino acids long. CDR3 nucleotides: TGTGCCAGCACCTTGGGGTTGACCACTGAAGCTTTCTTT. This gives the protein CASTLGLTTEAFF.

The rearrangement uses TRBV7-9 and TRBJ2-3; 9 bases are a match to TRBD2. With V trimmed by 5 bases and J by 4 bases, 10 bases remained unmatched. Germline CDR1 and CDR2: SEHNR and FQNEAQ (reference sequence). The CDR3 runs 16 residues. The CDR3 spells CASSTTGTSRADTQYF. The DNA for the CDR3 is TGTGCCAGCAGCACTACCGGGACTAGCCGCGCAGATACGCAGTATTTT.

This clonotype has more than one count but fewer than ten. This rearrangement joins TRBV27 to TRBJ2-1; D gene unclear. The CDR3 is 13 amino acids. Trimming shortened V by 3 bases and J by 6 bases, and 9 bases separated the two germline ends. CDR1 is MNHEY, CDR2 SMNVEV, per germline (reference sequence). In DNA, the CDR3 is TGTGCCAGCAGTTTTGGGCGCACCAATGAGCAGTTCTTC. Translating gives CASSFGRTNEQFF.

The chain links TRBV7-9 to TRBJ1-6; D gene uncertain. V lost 4 bases, J lost 8 bases, and 12 bases lay in between. This CDR3 spans 14 amino acids. The germline gives CDR1 SEHNR, CDR2 FQNEAQ (reference sequence). Written as DNA, the CDR3 is TGTGCCAGCAGCTCGAAGGCTGGGGATTCACCCCTCCACTTT. It specifies CASSSKAGDSPLHF.

This clonotype was observed a handful of times. The rearrangement joins TRBV20-1 to TRBJ2-7; 10 nucleotides align to TRBD2. Germline CDR1 and CDR2: DFQATT and SNEGSKA (reference sequence). The V gene end was trimmed by 1 base and the J gene end by 4 bases; junction bases not matched to a gene: 10. The CDR3 length is 16 residues. CDR3 DNA sequence: TGCAGTGCTAGAGCCGGGACTAGCGCTTTAATTTACGAGCAGTACTTC. Amino acid sequence: CSARAGTSALIYEQYF.

This clonotype was detected a few times. V gene TRBV29-1 combines with J gene TRBJ1-2; a possible D gene is TRBD1 (5 bases). The germline gives CDR1 SQVTM, CDR2 ANQGSEA. This CDR3 spans 11 amino acids. Deletions cut 6 bases from V and 4 bases from J, with 9 bases between. The CDR3 DNA sequence: TGCAGCGTCGAGGACATCTATGGCTACACCTTC. Encoded protein: CSVEDIYGYTF.